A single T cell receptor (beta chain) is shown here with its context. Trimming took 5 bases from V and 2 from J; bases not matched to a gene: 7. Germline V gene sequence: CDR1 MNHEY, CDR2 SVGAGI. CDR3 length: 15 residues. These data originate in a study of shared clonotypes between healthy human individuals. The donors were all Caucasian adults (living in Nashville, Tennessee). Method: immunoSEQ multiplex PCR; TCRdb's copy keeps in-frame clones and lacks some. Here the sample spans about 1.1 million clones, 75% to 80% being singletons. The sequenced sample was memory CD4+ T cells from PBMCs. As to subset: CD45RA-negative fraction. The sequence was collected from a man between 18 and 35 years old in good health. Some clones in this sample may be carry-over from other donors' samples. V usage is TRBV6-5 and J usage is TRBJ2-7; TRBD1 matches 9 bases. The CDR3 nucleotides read TGTGCCAGCAGTCCGACCGGGACAGGGACCTACGAGCAGTACTTC. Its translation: CASSPTGTGTYEQYF.